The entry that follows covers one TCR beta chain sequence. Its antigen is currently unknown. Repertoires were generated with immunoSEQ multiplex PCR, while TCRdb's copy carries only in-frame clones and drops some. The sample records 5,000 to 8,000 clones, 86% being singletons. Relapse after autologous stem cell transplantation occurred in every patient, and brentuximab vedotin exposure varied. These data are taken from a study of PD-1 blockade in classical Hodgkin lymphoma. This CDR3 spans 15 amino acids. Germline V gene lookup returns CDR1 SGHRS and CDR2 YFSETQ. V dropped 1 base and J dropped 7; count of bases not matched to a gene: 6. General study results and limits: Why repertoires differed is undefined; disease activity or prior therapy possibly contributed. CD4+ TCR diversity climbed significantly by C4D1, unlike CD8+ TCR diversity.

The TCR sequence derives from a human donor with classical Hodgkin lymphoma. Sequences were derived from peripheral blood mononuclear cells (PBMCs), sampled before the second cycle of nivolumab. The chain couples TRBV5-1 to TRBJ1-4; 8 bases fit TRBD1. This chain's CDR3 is CASSLTGGTGEKLFF. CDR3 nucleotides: TGCGCCAGCAGCTTGACAGGGGGGACCGGTGAAAAACTGTTTTTT.